Sequencing of this T cell receptor (beta chain) was carried out in a study of blood T cell repertoires in COVID-19. Study-wide context: Nucleic acid was either cDNA or gDNA, and it came from T cells, B-cell-depleted T cells, or PBMCs.

Using immunoSEQ multiplex PCR, the repertoire was profiled, and TCRdb retains in-frame clones only, with some absent. The sample has around 51,000 clones, 90% seen once. Germline lookup yields CDR1 SEHNR and CDR2 FQNEAQ (reference sequence). V lost 4 bases and J 2 bases, leaving 15 bases between the germline ends. The CDR3 extends over 15 amino acids. This sequence originates from a man in his 70s with acute or convalescent COVID-19. Sequenced sample: peripheral blood. This sequence joins TRBV7-9 and TRBJ2-7; D is possibly TRBD2 (5 bases). CDR3 sequence reads: CASSSPRLATYEQYF. The CDR3 coding sequence is TGTGCCAGCAGCTCTCCCCGTCTAGCCACCTACGAGCAGTACTTC.